This is a list of T cell receptor beta chains from one sample in a study of T cells in tuberculosis. Assay used: immunoSEQ multiplex PCR; TCRdb lists only in-frame clones, some missing. The sample carries under 40,000 clones, around 86% recorded once. The material sequenced was PBMCs, taken at tuberculosis diagnosis. Every receptor here comes from an adult with tuberculosis. CDR3s include the opening cysteine and the closing phenylalanine or tryptophan. Each record gives: J gene, D gene, V gene, clone size, CDR3 protein, CDR3 DNA. The D gene is left open where the match is weak. Clone sizes are given selectively: once, few, many, or a class where the clone is expanded.

>TRBJ2-3|-|TRBV4-2|-
CASSQGTGSPVDTQYF
TGTGCCAGCAGCCAAGGGACTGGTTCACCAGTAGATACGCAGTATTTT
>TRBJ2-1|-|TRBV5-1|-
CASSLEVVATYNEQFF
TGCGCCAGCAGCTTGGAAGTTGTAGCTACCTACAATGAGCAGTTCTTC
>TRBJ1-1|TRBD1|TRBV28|-
CASIFPGGRAFF
TGTGCCAGCATTTTCCCAGGGGGCAGAGCTTTCTTT
>TRBJ2-1|-|TRBV7-2|-
CASSLTGGSRNEQFF
TGTGCCAGCAGCTTAACGGGGGGCAGCAGGAATGAGCAGTTCTTC
>TRBJ2-2|-|TRBV2|once
CASSPDRQSLYTGELFF
TGTGCCAGCAGTCCCGACCGACAGTCCCTATACACCGGGGAGCTGTTTTTT
>TRBJ1-5|-|TRBV19|-
CASSLIGQGDVQPQHF
TGTGCCAGTAGCCTAATCGGGCAGGGTGATGTTCAGCCCCAGCATTTT
>TRBJ1-1|-|TRBV6-5|-
CASSYARVLNTEAFF
TGTGCCAGCAGTTACGCCCGGGTACTGAACACTGAAGCTTTCTTT
>TRBJ1-1|-|TRBV20-1|-
CSAYNQGRAFF
TGCAGTGCTTATAATCAGGGTCGAGCTTTCTTT
>TRBJ1-1|TRBD1|TRBV18|few
CASSPGTGGTEAFF
TGTGCCAGCTCACCCGGGACAGGGGGCACTGAAGCTTTCTTT
>TRBJ2-7|TRBD1|TRBV30|-
CAWTFGGQAYEQYF
TGTGCCTGGACCTTTGGGGGACAGGCCTACGAGCAGTACTTC
>TRBJ1-2|TRBD1|TRBV28|-
CASSGAGGVNYGYTF
TGTGCCAGCAGTGGAGCAGGGGGCGTGAACTATGGCTACACCTTC
>TRBJ2-3|-|TRBV5-1|-
CASMAVADTQYF
TGCGCCAGCATGGCTGTGGCAGATACGCAGTATTTT
>TRBJ2-3|-|TRBV10-3|-
CAISESAVAGTDTQYF
TGTGCCATCAGTGAGTCGGCGGTAGCGGGCACAGATACGCAGTATTTT
>TRBJ2-2|-|TRBV18|-
CASSPPQIARSGELFF
TGTGCCAGCTCACCACCGCAAATAGCGAGGTCCGGGGAGCTGTTTTTT
>TRBJ2-5|-|TRBV4-1|-
CASSQAGSRPAETQYF
TGCGCCAGCAGCCAAGCGGGTAGTCGTCCGGCAGAGACCCAGTACTTC
>TRBJ2-3|-|TRBV2|-
CASSDRGTQYF
TGTGCCAGCAGTGATAGGGGTACGCAGTATTTT
>TRBJ2-1|TRBD1|TRBV28|-
CASSHRQGSSYNEQFF
TGTGCCAGCAGCCACAGACAGGGGAGCTCCTACAATGAGCAGTTCTTC
>TRBJ1-1|-|TRBV5-1|-
CASKPGGNMNTEAFF
TGCGCCAGCAAGCCCGGGGGGAACATGAACACTGAAGCTTTCTTT
>TRBJ2-7|TRBD2|TRBV19|-
CASSLALGLADSYEQYF
TGTGCCAGTAGCCTCGCGTTGGGACTAGCGGACTCCTACGAGCAGTACTTC
>TRBJ2-6|TRBD1|TRBV15|-
CATSRETGVAGANVLTF
TGTGCCACCAGCAGAGAAACAGGGGTGGCTGGGGCCAACGTCCTGACTTTC
>TRBJ2-5|-|TRBV10-2|-
CASSPEGGRKETQYF
TGCGCCAGCAGTCCCGAGGGTGGGCGGAAAGAGACCCAGTACTTC
>TRBJ1-2|TRBD1|TRBV14|-
CASSQQYRGSYTF
TGTGCCAGCAGCCAACAGTACAGGGGTAGCTACACCTTC
>TRBJ2-1|-|TRBV19|-
CASRENRDYNEQFF
TGTGCCAGTAGAGAAAACAGGGATTACAATGAGCAGTTCTTC
>TRBJ2-3|TRBD2|TRBV5-1|once
CASSPSSGRTTDTQYF
TGCGCCAGCAGCCCCTCTAGCGGGCGGACCACAGATACGCAGTATTTT
>TRBJ1-2|TRBD1|TRBV30|-
CAWGQGSFNYGYTF
TGTGCCTGGGGACAGGGGTCCTTTAACTATGGCTACACCTTC
>TRBJ1-1|-|TRBV12-5|-
CASGLVEGAEAFF
TGTGCTAGTGGTTTGGTAGAAGGGGCTGAAGCTTTCTTT
>TRBJ1-1|-|TRBV5-1|-
CASSADMNTEAFF
TGCGCCAGCAGCGCCGACATGAACACTGAAGCTTTCTTT
>TRBJ2-3|TRBD2|TRBV2|-
CASSVGTSGARTDTQYF
TGTGCCAGCAGTGTTGGGACTAGCGGGGCTAGGACAGATACGCAGTATTTT
>TRBJ1-5|-|TRBV6-5|-
CASGHPSYQPQHF
TGTGCCAGCGGACATCCTTCTTACCAGCCCCAGCATTTT
>TRBJ1-1|-|TRBV4-2|-
CASSPLEGRNTEAFF
TGTGCCAGCAGCCCGTTAGAGGGAAGGAACACTGAAGCTTTCTTT
>TRBJ2-7|-|TRBV18|-
CASSPDRTSYEQYF
TGTGCCAGCTCACCAGACAGAACATCCTACGAGCAGTACTTC
>TRBJ2-7|-|TRBV6-1|once
CASSTGAYEQYF
TGTGCCAGCAGCACGGGAGCCTACGAGCAGTACTTC
>TRBJ2-7|-|TRBV27|-
CASRLGPAHEQYF
TGTGCCAGCAGGTTGGGCCCCGCCCACGAGCAGTACTTC
>TRBJ1-5|-|TRBV2|-
CASSGQVPNQPQHF
TGTGCCAGCAGTGGACAGGTACCTAATCAGCCCCAGCATTTT
>TRBJ2-1|TRBD2|TRBV10-3|-
CAIMGTSGVSSYNEQFF
TGTGCCATCATGGGGACTAGCGGGGTAAGCTCCTACAATGAGCAGTTCTTC
>TRBJ2-3|-|TRBV5-1|-
CASSLQDWSTDTQYF
TGCGCCAGCAGCTTGCAGGATTGGAGCACAGATACGCAGTATTTT
>TRBJ2-2|-|TRBV11-2|-
CASSRRGNTGELFF
TGTGCCAGCAGCCGGAGGGGGAACACCGGGGAGCTGTTTTTT
>TRBJ2-2|TRBD2|TRBV29-1|-
CSAQRAGGHTGELFF
TGCAGCGCCCAGAGGGCGGGAGGTCACACCGGGGAGCTGTTTTTT
>TRBJ1-2|TRBD1|TRBV5-1|-
CASSSGQGGGYTF
TGCGCCAGCAGCTCGGGACAGGGGGGAGGCTACACCTTC
>TRBJ1-6|TRBD1|TRBV28|-
CASSPSQGQGGNSPLHF
TGTGCCAGCAGTCCCTCACAAGGACAGGGGGGTAATTCACCCCTCCACTTT
>TRBJ1-6|TRBD1|TRBV9|-
CASSVADHRGSPLHF
TGTGCCAGCAGCGTAGCTGATCACAGGGGTTCACCCCTCCACTTT